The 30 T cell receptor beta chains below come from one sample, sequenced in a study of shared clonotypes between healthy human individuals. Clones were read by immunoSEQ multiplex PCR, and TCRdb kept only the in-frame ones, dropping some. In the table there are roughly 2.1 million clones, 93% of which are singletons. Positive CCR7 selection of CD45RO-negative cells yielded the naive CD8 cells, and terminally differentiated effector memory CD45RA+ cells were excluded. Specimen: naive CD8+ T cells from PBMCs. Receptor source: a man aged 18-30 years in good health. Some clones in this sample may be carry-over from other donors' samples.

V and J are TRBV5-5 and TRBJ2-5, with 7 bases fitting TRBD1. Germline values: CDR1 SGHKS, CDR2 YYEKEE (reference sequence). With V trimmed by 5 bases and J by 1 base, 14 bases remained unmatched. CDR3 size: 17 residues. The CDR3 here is CASSPGQFSRGQETQYF. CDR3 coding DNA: TGTGCCAGCAGTCCGGGACAGTTCTCCCGAGGCCAAGAGACCCAGTACTTC.

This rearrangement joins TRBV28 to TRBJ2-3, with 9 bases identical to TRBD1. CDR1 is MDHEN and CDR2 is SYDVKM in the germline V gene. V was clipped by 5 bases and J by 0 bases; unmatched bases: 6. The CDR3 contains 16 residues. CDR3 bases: TGTGCCAGCAGTCCGCCACAGGGGGCGAGCACAGATACGCAGTATTTT. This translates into CASSPPQGASTDTQYF.

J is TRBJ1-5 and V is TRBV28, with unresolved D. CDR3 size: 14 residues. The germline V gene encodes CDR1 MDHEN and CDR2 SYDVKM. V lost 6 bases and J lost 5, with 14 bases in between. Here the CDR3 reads CASRWRIPYQPQHF. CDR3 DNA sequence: TGTGCCAGCAGATGGAGGATTCCCTATCAGCCCCAGCATTTT.

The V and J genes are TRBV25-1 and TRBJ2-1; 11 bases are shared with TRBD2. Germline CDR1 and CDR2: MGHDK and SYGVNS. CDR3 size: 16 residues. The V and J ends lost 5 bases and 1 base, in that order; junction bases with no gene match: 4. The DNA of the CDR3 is TGTGCCAGCAGTACTAGCGGGAGATGGTCCTACAATGAGCAGTTCTTC. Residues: CASSTSGRWSYNEQFF. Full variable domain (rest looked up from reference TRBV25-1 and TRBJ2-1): EADIYQTPRYLVIGTGKKITLECSQTMGHDKMYWYQQDPGMELHLIHYSYGVNSTEKGDLSSESTVSRIRTEHFPLTLESARPSHTSQYLCASSTSGRWSYNEQFFGPGTRLTVL.

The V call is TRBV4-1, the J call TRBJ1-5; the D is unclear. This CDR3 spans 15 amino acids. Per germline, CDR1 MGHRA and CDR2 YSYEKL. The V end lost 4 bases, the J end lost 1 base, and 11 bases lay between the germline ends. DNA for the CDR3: TGCGCCAGCAGCCCCACGGGGTTCAGCAATCAGCCCCAGCATTTT. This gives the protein CASSPTGFSNQPQHF.

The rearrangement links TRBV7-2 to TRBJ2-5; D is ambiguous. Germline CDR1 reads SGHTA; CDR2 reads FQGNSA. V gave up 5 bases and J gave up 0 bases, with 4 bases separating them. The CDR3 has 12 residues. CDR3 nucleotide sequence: TGTGCCAGCAGCACGTACCAAGAGACCCAGTACTTC. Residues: CASSTYQETQYF.

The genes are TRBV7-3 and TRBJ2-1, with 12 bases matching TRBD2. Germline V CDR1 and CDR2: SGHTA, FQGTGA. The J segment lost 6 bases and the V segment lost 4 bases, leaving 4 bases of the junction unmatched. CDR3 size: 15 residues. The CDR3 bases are TGTGCCAGCAGCTCATCTAGCGGGAGGGGCAATGAGCAGTTCTTC. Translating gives CASSSSSGRGNEQFF.

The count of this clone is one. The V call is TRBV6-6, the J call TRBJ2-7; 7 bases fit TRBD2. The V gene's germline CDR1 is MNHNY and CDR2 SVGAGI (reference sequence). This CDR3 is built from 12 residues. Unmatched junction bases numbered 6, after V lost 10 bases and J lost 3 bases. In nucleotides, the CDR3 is TGTGCCACCAATCCGGGAGGCTACGAGCAGTACTTC. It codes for CATNPGGYEQYF.

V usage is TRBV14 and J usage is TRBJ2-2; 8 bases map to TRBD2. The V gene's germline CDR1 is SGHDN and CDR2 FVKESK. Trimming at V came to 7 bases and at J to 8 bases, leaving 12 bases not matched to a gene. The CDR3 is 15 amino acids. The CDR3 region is CASTATGLGFGELFF. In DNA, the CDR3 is TGTGCCAGCACAGCGACGGGACTAGGATTTGGGGAGCTGTTTTTT.

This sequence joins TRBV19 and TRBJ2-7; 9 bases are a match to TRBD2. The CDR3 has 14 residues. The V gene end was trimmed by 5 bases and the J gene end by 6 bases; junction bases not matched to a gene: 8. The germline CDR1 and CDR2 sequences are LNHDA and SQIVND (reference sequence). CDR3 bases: TGTGCCAGTAGTCCCCGGGGACTAGCCGGCGAGCAGTACTTC. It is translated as CASSPRGLAGEQYF.

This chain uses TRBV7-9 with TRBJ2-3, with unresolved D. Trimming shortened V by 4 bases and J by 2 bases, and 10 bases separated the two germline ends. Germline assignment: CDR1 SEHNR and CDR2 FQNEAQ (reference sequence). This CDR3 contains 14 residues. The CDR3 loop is CASSSKEFTDTQYF. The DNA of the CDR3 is TGTGCCAGCAGCTCCAAGGAATTCACAGATACGCAGTATTTT.

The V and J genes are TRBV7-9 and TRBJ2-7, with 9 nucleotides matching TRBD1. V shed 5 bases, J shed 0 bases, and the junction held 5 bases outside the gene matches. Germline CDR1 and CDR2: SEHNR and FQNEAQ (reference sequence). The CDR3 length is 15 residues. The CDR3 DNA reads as TGTGCCAGCAGCGGGGGGACAGGGAGCTCCTACGAGCAGTACTTC. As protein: CASSGGTGSSYEQYF. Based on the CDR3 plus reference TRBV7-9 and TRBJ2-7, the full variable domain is DTGVSQNPRHKITKRGQNVTFRCDPISEHNRLYWYRQTLGQGPEFLTYFQNEAQLEKSRLLSDRFSAERPKGSFSTLEIQRTEQGDSAMYLCASSGGTGSSYEQYFGPGTRLTVT.

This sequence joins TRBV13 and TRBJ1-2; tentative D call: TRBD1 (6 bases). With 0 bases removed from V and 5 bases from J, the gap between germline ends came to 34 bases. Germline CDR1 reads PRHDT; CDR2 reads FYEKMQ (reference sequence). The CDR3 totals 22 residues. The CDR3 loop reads CASSLGMGGQSVVGEVLYGYTF. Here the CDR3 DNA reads TGTGCCAGCAGCTTAGGTATGGGCGGACAGAGTGTGGTGGGAGAGGTCTTGTATGGCTACACCTTC.

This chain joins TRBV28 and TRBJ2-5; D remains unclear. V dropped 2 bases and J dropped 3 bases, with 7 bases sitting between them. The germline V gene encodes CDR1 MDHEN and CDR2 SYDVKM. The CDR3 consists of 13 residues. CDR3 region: CASSLVPEETQYF. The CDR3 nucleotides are TGTGCCAGCAGTTTAGTTCCGGAAGAGACCCAGTACTTC.

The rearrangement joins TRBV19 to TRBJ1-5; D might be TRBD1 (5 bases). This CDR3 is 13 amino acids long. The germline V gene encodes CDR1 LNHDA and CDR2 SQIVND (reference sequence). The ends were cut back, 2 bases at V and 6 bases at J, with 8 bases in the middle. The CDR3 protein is CASSITGSQPQHF. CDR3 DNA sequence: TGTGCCAGTAGTATAACAGGTAGTCAGCCCCAGCATTTT.

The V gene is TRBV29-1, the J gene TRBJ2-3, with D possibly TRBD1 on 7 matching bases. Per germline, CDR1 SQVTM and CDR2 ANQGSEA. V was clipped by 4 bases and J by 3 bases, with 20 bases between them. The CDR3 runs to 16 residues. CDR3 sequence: CSVGDPQGRRTDTQYF. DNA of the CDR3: TGCAGCGTTGGAGATCCACAGGGGAGGAGAACAGATACGCAGTATTTT.

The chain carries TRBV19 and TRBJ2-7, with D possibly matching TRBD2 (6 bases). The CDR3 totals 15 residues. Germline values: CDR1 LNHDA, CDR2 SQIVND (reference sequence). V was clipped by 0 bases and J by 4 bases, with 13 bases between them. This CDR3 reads CASSIDAGRPYEQYF. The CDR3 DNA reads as TGTGCCAGTAGTATAGATGCGGGACGACCTTACGAGCAGTACTTC.

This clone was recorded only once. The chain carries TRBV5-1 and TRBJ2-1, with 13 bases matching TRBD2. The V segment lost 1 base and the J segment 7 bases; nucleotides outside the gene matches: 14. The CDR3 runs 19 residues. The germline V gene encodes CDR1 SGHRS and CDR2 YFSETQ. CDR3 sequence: CASSLQGNHGLAGVNEQFF. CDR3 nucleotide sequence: TGCGCCAGCAGCTTGCAAGGAAACCACGGACTAGCGGGAGTGAATGAGCAGTTCTTC.

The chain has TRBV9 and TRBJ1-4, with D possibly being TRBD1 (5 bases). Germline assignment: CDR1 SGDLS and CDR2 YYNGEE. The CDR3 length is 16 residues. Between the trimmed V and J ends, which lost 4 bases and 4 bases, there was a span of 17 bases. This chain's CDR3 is CASSPSGRGRNEKLFF. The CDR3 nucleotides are TGTGCCAGCAGCCCCTCAGGTAGGGGTCGTAATGAAAAACTGTTTTTT.

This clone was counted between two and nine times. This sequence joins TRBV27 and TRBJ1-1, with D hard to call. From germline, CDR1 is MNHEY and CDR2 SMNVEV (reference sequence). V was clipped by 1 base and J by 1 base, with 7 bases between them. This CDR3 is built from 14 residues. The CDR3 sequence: CASSLWAGNTEAFF. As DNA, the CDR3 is TGTGCCAGCAGTTTATGGGCAGGGAACACTGAAGCTTTCTTT.

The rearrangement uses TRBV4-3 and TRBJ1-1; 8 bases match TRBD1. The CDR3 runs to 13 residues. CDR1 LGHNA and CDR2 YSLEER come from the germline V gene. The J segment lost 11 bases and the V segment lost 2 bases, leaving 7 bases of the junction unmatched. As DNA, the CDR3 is TGCGCCAGCAGCCAAATGGGACAGGTGGGCGCTTTCTTT. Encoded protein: CASSQMGQVGAFF.

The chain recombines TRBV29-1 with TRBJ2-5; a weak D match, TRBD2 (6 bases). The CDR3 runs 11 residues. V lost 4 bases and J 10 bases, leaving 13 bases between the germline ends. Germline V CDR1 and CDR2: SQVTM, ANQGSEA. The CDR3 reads CSVVKAEGQYF. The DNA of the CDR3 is TGCAGCGTTGTTAAGGCGGAGGGCCAGTACTTC. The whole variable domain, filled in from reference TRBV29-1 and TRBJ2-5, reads SAVISQKPSRDICQRGTSLTIQCQVDSQVTMMFWYRQQPGQSLTLIATANQGSEATYESGFVIDKFPISRPNLTFSTLTVSNMSPEDSSIYLCSVVKAEGQYFGPGTRLLVL.

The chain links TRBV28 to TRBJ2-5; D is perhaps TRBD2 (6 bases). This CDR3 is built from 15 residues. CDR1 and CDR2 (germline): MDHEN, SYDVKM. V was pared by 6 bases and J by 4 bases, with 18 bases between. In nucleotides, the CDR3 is TGTGCCAGCAGGTTCCGGGTAGGGCGGGGAGAGACCCAGTACTTC. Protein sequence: CASRFRVGRGETQYF. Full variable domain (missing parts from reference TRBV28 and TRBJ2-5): DVKVTQSSRYLVKRTGEKVFLECVQDMDHENMFWYRQDPGLGLRLIYFSYDVKMKEKGDIPEGYSVSREKKERFSLILESASTNQTSMYLCASRFRVGRGETQYFGPGTRLLVL.

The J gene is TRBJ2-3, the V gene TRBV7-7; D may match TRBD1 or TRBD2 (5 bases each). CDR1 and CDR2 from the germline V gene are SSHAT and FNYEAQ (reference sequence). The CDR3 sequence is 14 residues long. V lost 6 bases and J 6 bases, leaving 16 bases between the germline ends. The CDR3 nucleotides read TGTGCCAGCAGTTTTCCAGCAGGGACCGATACGCAGTATTTT. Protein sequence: CASSFPAGTDTQYF.

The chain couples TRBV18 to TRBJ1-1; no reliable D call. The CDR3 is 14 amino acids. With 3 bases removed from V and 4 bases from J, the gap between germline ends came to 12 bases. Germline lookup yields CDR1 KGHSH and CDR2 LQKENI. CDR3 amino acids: CASSPDVSSTEAFF. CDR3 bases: TGTGCCAGCTCACCTGATGTATCAAGCACTGAAGCTTTCTTT.

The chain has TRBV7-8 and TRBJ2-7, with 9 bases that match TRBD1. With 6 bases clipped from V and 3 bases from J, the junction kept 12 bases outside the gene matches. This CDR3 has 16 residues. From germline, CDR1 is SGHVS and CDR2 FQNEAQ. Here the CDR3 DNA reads TGTGCCAGCAGTTTCTCTCCGGGACAGGGATACTACGAGCAGTACTTC. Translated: CASSFSPGQGYYEQYF.

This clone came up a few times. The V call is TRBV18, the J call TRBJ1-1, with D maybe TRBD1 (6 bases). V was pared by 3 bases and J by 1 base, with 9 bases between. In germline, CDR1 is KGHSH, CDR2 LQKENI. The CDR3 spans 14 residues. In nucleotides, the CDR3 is TGTGCCAGCTCACCGGGACAACCGAACACTGAAGCTTTCTTT. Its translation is CASSPGQPNTEAFF. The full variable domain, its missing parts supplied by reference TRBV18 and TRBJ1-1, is NAGVMQNPRHLVRRRGQEARLRCSPMKGHSHVYWYRQLPEEGLKFMVYLQKENIIDESGMPKERFSAEFPKEGPSILRIQQVVRGDSAAYFCASSPGQPNTEAFFGQGTRLTVV.

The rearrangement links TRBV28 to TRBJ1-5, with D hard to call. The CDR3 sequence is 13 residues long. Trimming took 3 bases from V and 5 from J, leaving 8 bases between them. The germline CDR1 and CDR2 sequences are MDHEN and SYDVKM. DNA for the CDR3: TGTGCCAGCAGTTTGCTCACTTATCAGCCCCAGCATTTT. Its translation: CASSLLTYQPQHF.

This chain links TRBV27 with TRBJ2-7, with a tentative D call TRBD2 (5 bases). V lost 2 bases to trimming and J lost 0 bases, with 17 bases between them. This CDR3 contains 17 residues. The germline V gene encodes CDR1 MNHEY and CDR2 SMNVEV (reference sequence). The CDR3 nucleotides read TGTGCCAGCAGTTTAGTCGGTATGGGTGGGAGCTCCTACGAGCAGTACTTC. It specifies CASSLVGMGGSSYEQYF.

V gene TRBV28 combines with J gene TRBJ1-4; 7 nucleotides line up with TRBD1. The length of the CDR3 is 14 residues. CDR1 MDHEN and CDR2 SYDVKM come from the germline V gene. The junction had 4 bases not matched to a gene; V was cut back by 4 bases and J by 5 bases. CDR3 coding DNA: TGTGCCAGCAGTTCCCCAGGGGGGAATGAAAAACTGTTTTTT. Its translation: CASSSPGGNEKLFF. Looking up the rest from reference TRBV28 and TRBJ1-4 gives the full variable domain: DVKVTQSSRYLVKRTGEKVFLECVQDMDHENMFWYRQDPGLGLRLIYFSYDVKMKEKGDIPEGYSVSREKKERFSLILESASTNQTSMYLCASSSPGGNEKLFFGSGTQLSVL.